This T cell receptor beta chain was obtained from a study of T cells in localized non-small cell lung cancer. The protocol was immunoSEQ multiplex PCR, while the TCRdb copy is restricted to in-frame clones and leaves out a portion. Among 75,000 to 95,000 clones listed, roughly 87% were seen once. Germline V gene data show CDR1 as SGHRS and CDR2 as YFSETQ. V lost 2 bases, J lost 4 bases, and 13 bases stayed unmatched. The CDR3 has 20 residues. The receptor's source is a man aged 35 to 69 with stage I squamous cell lung carcinoma. The gene calls are TRBV5-1 and TRBJ2-2; 14 bases fit TRBD2. The sequenced sample was peripheral blood, obtained before any cancer treatment. CDR3 region: CASSLGLAGGRSLPTGELFF. CDR3 sequence (DNA): TGCGCCAGCAGCTTAGGACTAGCGGGGGGACGTTCCCTCCCCACCGGGGAGCTGTTTTTT.